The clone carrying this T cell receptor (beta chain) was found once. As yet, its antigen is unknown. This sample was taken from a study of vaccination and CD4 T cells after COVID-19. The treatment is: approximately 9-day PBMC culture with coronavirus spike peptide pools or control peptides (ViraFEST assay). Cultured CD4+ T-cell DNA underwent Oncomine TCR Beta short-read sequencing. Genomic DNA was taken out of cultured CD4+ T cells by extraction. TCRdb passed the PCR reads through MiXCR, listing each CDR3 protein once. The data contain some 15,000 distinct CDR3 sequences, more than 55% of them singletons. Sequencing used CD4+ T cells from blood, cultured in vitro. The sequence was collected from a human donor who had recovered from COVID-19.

CDR3 sequence: CAWSRRNSPLHF. DNA for the CDR3: TGTGCCTGGAGTAGGAGAAATTCACCCCTCCACTTT. The chain carries TRBV30 and TRBJ1-6; the D is unclear. CDR1 and CDR2 (germline): GTSNPN, SVGIG (reference sequence). CDR3 size: 12 residues. V lost 2 bases, J lost 7 bases, and 6 bases lay in between.